This entry features one T cell receptor (beta chain) sequence. Its antigen is as yet unknown. A clone one base away is much larger, so this may be a read error. TCRdb reanalysed the reads using MiXCR and keeps one entry per CDR3 protein. The sample carries 210,000 or so distinct CDR3 sequences, approximately 6.7% recorded once. This sample is drawn from a study of T cell repertoires in cytomegalovirus infection. This CDR3 is 15 amino acids long. Germline V gene lookup returns CDR1 DFQATT and CDR2 SNEGSKA (reference sequence). Study-level points and caveats: In two of eight donors, the top clonotype was HLA-C-restricted CMV-specific.

The sample taken for sequencing was PBMCs. The chain is built from TRBV20-1 and TRBJ1-4; TRBD1 matches at 7 bases. This TCR derives from a human donor in good health (CMV status not recorded). Some clones in this sample may be carry-over from other donors' samples. This chain's CDR3 is CSANDRVSYNEKLIF. As DNA, the CDR3 is TGCAGTGCTAACGACAGGGTGTCTTATAATGAAAAACTGATTTTT.